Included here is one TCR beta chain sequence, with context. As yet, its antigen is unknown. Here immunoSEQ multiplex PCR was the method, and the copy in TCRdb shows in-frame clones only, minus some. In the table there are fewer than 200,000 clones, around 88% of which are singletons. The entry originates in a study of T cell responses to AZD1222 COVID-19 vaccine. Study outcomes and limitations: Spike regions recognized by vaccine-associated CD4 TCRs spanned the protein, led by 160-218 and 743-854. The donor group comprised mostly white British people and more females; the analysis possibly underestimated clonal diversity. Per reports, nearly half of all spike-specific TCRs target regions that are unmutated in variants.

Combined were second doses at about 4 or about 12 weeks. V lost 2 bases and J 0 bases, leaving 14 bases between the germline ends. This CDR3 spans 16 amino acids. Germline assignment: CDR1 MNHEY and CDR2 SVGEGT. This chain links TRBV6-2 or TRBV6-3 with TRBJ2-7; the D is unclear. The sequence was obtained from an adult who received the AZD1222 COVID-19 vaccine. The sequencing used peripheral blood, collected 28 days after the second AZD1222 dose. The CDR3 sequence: CASSYQGFLSSYEQYF. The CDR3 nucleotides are TGTGCCAGCAGTTACCAAGGGTTTCTAAGCTCCTACGAGCAGTACTTC.